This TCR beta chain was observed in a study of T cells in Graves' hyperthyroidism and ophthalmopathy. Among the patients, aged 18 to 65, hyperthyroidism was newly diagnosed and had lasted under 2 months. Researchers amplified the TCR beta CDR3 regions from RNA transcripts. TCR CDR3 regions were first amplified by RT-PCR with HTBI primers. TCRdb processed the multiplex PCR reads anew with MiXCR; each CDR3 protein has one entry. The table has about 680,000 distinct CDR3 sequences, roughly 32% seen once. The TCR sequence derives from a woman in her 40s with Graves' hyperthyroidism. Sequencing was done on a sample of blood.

This chain's CDR3 is CSARFDEQYF. The CDR3 bases are TGCAGCGCCAGGTTTGACGAGCAGTACTTC. The V and J genes are TRBV29-1 and TRBJ2-7; D gene uncertain. Germline CDR1 SQVTM, CDR2 ANQGSEA. The CDR3 spans 10 residues. V dropped 7 bases and J dropped 5 bases, with 9 bases sitting between them.